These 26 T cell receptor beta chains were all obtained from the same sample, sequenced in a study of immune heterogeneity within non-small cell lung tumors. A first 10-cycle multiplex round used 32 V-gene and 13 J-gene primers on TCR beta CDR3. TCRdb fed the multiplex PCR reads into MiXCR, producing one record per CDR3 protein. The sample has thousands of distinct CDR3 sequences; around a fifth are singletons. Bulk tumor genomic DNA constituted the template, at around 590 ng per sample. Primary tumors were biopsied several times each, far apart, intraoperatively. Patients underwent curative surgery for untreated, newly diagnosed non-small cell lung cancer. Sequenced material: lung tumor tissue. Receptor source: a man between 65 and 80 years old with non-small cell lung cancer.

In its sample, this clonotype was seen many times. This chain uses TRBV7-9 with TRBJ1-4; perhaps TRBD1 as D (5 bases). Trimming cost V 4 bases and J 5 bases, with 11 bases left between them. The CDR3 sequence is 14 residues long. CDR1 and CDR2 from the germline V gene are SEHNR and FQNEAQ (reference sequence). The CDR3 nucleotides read TGTGCCAGCAGCTCGGGACGAGCAAATGAAAAACTGTTTTTT. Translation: CASSSGRANEKLFF.

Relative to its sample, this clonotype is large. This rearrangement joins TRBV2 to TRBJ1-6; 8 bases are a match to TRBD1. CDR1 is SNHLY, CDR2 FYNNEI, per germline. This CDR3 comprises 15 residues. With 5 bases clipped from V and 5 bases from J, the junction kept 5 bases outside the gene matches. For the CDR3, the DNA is TGTGCCAGCAGTCAAGGACAGGGTGATAATTCACCCCTCCACTTT. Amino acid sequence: CASSQGQGDNSPLHF.

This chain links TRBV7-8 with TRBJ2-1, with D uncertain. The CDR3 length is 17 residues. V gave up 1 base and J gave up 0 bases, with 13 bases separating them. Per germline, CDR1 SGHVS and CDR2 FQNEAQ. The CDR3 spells CASSLGSDRLSYNEQFF. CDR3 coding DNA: TGTGCCAGCAGCTTAGGGTCAGACCGCCTCTCCTACAATGAGCAGTTCTTC.

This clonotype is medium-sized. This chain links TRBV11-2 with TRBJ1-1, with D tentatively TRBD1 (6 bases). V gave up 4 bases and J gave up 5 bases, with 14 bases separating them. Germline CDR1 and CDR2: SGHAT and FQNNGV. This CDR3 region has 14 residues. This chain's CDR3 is CASSSTGARTEAFF. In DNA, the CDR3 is TGTGCCAGCAGCTCGACAGGCGCAAGAACTGAAGCTTTCTTT.

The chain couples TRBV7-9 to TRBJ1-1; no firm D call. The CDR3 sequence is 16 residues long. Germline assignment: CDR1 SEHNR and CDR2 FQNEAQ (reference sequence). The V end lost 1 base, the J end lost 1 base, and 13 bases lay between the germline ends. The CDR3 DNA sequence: TGTGCCAGCAGCTTAGATCGTAGTGATCCGAACACTGAAGCTTTCTTT. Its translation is CASSLDRSDPNTEAFF.

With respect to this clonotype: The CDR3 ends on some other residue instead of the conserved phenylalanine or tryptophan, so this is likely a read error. CDR3 in amino acids: CAISAGDRGPLEEQYI. In DNA form, the CDR3 reads TGTGCCATCAGTGCCGGGGACAGGGGCCCATTAGAGGAGCAGTACATC. The rearrangement uses TRBV2 and TRBJ2-7; 10 nucleotides line up with TRBD1. Per germline, CDR1 SNHLY and CDR2 FYNNEI. The CDR3 is 16 amino acids.

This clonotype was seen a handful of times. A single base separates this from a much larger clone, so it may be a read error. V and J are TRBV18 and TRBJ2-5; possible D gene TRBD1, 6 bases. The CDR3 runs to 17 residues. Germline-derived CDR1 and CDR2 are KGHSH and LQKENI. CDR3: CSSSPQPPGHPQETQYF. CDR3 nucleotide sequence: TGTTCCAGCTCACCGCAACCCCCGGGACACCCGCAAGAGACCCAGTACTTC.

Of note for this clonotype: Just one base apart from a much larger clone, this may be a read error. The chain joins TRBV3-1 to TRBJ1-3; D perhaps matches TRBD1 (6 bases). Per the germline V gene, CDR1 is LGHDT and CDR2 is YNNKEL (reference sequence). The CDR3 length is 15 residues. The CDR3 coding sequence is TGTGTCAGCAGCCAAGATGGTACAGGGGGAAACACCATATATTTT. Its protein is CVSSQDGTGGNTIYF.

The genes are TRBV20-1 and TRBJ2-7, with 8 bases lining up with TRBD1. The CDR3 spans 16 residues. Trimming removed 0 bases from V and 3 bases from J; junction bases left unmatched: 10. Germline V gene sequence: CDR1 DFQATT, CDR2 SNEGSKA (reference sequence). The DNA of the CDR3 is TGCAGTGCTAGAGATCTCAGGGGGCAGACTTTCTACGAGCAGTACTTC. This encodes CSARDLRGQTFYEQYF.

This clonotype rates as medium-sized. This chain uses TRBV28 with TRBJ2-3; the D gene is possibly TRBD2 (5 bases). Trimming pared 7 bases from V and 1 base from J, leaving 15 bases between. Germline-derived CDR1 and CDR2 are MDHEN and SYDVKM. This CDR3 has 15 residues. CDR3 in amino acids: CASTLSGLRTDTQYF. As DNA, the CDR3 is TGTGCCAGCACCCTCAGCGGTCTCCGCACAGATACGCAGTATTTT.

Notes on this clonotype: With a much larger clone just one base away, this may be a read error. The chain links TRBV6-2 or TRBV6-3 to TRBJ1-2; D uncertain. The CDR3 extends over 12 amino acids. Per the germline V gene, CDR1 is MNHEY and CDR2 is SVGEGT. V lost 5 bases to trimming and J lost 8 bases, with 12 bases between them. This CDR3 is CASSRERRGYTF. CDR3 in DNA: TGTGCCAGCAGTCGCGAAAGACGGGGCTACACCTTC.

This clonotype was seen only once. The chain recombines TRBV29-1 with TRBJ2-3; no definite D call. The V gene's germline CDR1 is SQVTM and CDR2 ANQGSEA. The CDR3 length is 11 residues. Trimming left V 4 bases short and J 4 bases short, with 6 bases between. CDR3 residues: CSVAVADTQYF. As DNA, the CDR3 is TGCAGCGTTGCAGTGGCAGATACGCAGTATTTT.

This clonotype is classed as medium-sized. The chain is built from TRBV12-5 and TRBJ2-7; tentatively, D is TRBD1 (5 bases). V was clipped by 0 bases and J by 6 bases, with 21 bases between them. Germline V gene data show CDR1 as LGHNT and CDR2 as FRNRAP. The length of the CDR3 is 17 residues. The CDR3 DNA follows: TGTGCTAGTGGTTTGGTAGCAGGGAACCCTTCCTCAGGCGAGCAGTACTTC. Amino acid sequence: CASGLVAGNPSSGEQYF.

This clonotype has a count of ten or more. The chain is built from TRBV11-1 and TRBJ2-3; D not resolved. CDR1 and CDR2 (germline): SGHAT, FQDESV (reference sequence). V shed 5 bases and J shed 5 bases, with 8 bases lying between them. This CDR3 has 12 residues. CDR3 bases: TGTGCCAGCAGCCCTAGTGGAGATACGCAGTATTTT. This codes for CASSPSGDTQYF. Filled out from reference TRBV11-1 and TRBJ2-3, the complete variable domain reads EAEVAQSPRYKITEKSQAVAFWCDPISGHATLYWYRQILGQGPELLVQFQDESVVDDSQLPKDRFSAERLKGVDSTLKIQPAELGDSAMYLCASSPSGDTQYFGPGTRLTVL.

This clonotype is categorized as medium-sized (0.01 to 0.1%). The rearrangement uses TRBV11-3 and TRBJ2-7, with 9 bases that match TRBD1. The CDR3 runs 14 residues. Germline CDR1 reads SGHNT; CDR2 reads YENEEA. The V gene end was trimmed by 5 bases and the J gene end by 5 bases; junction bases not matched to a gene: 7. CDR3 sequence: CASSRQGDFHEQYF. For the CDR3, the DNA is TGTGCCAGCAGCCGACAGGGGGATTTTCACGAGCAGTACTTC. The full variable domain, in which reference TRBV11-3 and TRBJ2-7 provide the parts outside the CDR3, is EAGVVQSPRYKIIEKKQPVAFWCNPISGHNTLYWYLQNLGQGPELLIRYENEEAVDDSQLPKDRFSAERLKGVDSTLKIQPAELGDSAVYLCASSRQGDFHEQYFGPGTRLTVT.

Here the CDR3 reads CASSAPKQGTYEQYF. The DNA for the CDR3 is TGCGCCAGCAGTGCACCTAAACAGGGAACCTACGAGCAGTACTTC. This chain connects TRBV10-2 to TRBJ2-7; TRBD1 is a possible D gene (6 bases). The V gene's germline CDR1 is WSHSY and CDR2 SAAADI. This CDR3 spans 15 amino acids. V dropped 4 bases and J dropped 2 bases, with 15 bases sitting between them.

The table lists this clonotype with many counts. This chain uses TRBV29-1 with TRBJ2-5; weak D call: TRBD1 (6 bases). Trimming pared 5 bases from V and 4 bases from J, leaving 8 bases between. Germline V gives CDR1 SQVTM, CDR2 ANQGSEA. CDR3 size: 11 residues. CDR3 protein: CSVPRGETQYF. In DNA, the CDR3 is TGCAGCGTTCCCAGGGGAGAGACCCAGTACTTC.

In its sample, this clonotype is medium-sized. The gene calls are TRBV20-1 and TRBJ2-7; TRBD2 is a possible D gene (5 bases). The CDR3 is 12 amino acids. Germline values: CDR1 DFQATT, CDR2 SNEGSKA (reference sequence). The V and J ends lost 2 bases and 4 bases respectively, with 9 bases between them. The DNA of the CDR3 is TGCAGTGCTAGACCTAGCCTTTACGAGCAGTACTTC. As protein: CSARPSLYEQYF.

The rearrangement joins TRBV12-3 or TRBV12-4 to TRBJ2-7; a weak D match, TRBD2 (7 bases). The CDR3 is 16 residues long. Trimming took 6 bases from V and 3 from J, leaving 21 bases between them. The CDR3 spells CASSPPFEGGNYEQYF. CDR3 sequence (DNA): TGTGCCAGCAGCCCACCTTTCGAGGGGGGGAACTACGAGCAGTACTTC.

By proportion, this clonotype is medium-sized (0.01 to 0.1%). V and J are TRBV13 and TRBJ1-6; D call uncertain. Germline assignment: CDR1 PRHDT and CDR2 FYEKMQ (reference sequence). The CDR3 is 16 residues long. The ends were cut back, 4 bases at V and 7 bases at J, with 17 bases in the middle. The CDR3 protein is CASSSTLGGRNSPLHF. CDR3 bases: TGTGCCAGCAGCTCCACCCTGGGCGGTAGGAATTCACCCCTCCACTTT.

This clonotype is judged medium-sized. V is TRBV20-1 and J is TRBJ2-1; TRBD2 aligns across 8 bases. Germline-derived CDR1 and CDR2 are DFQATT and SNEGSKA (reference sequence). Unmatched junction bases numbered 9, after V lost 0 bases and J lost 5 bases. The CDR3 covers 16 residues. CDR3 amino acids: CSARDPLAGGNNEQFF. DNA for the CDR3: TGCAGTGCTAGAGATCCTCTGGCGGGAGGAAACAATGAGCAGTTCTTC.

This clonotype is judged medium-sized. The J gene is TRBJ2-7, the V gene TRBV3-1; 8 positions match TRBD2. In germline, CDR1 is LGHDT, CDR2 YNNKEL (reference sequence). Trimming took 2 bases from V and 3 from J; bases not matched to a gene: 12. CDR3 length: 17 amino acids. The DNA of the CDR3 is TGTGCCAGCAGCCAACGACTAGCGCTCGGGCTGTTCTACGAGCAGTACTTC. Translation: CASSQRLALGLFYEQYF.

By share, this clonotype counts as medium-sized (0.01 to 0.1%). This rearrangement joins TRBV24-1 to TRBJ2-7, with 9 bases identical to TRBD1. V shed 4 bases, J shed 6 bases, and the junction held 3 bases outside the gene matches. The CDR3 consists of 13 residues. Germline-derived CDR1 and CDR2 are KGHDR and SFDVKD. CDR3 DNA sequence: TGTGCCACCAGTGACATGGACAGGGGCGAGCAGTACTTC. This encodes CATSDMDRGEQYF.

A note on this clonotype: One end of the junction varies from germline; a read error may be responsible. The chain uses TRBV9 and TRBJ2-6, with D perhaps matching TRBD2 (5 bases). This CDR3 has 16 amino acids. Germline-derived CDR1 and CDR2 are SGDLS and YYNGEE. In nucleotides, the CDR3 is TGTGCCAGCAGCGGGGGAAGCGGCCCTGGGACCAACGTCCTGACTTTC. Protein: CASSGGSGPGTNVLTF.

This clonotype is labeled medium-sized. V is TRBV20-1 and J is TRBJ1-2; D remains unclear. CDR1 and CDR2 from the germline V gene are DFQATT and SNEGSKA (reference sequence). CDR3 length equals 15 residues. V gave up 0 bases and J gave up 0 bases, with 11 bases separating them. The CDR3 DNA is TGCAGTGCTAGAGATTCTGGTAAAGCTAACTATGGCTACACCTTC. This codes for CSARDSGKANYGYTF.

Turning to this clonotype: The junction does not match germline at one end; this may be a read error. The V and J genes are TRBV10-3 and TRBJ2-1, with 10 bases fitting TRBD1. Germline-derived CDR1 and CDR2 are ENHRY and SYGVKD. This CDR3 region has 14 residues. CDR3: CSINTGTGADLQFF. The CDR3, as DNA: TGTTCCATCAATACCGGGACAGGGGCGGACCTGCAGTTCTTC.